Here is one TCR beta chain with its context. What it recognizes is unknown. PCR primers comprised 60 Vbeta and 13 Jbeta primers. Only in-frame clones appear in the TCRdb table, and some are missing; sequencing was by immunoSEQ multiplex PCR. The sample holds hundreds of thousands of clones; roughly 89% are singletons and the top ten take less than 2.5%. Germline trimming cut 2 bases from V and 3 bases from J; bases unmatched to any gene: 1. Germline V CDR1 and CDR2: MRHNA, SNTAGT. This CDR3 contains 14 residues. This specimen belongs to a study of cytomegalovirus exposure and HLA in healthy donors. Study-level findings and limits: Later work found that TCR association rates differed between HLA loci; DRB1 had the most and HLA-C the fewest.

The sample comprised PBMCs. The chain recombines TRBV6-4 with TRBJ1-3; 7 nucleotides match TRBD1. This receptor was identified in a woman aged 18-30 years in good health and CMV-seronegative. CDR3 loop: CASSDGDSGNTIYF. The CDR3 nucleotides are TGTGCCAGCAGTGACGGGGACAGTGGAAACACCATATATTTT.